The 10 T cell receptor beta chains given below trace back to one sample, sequenced in a study of T cells in tuberculosis. Sequencing was performed with immunoSEQ multiplex PCR; in TCRdb, only in-frame clones are kept and a portion is missing. The sample lists some 31,000 clones; roughly 93% were seen once. Sample: PBMCs. These receptors were taken from a donor aged 5 to 30 with latent tuberculosis or without tuberculosis infection.

The chain employs TRBV15 and TRBJ1-5; D is ambiguous. The CDR3 loop spans 12 amino acids. V was clipped by 0 bases and J by 6 bases, with 3 bases between them. Germline assignment: CDR1 LNHNV and CDR2 YYDKDF (reference sequence). The CDR3 loop is CATSRDRQPQHF. The CDR3, as DNA: TGTGCCACCAGCAGAGATCGTCAGCCCCAGCATTTT.

The chain couples TRBV18 to TRBJ1-2, with D possibly matching TRBD1 (6 bases). Germline CDR1 KGHSH, CDR2 LQKENI. Trimming took off 4 bases at V and 3 bases at J, with 12 bases between the two ends. This CDR3 has 14 amino acids. CDR3 in DNA: TGTGCCAGCTCACAGGGCAGGGGTTACTATGGCTACACCTTC. This sequence encodes CASSQGRGYYGYTF.

The chain combines TRBV5-1 with TRBJ2-3; 7 bases align to TRBD1. The CDR3 covers 14 residues. V trimming: 1 base; J trimming: 3 bases; junction bases outside the gene matches: 2. Germline V gene data show CDR1 as SGHRS and CDR2 as YFSETQ. The CDR3: CASSLRQGTDTQYF. CDR3 nucleotides: TGCGCCAGCAGCTTGCGACAGGGAACAGATACGCAGTATTTT.

V gene TRBV15 combines with J gene TRBJ2-1; perhaps TRBD2 as D (5 bases). With 0 bases removed from V and 0 bases from J, the gap between germline ends came to 6 bases. Per germline, CDR1 LNHNV and CDR2 YYDKDF (reference sequence). This CDR3 comprises 15 residues. CDR3 amino acids: CATSRDTSSYNEQFF. The CDR3 DNA follows: TGTGCCACCAGCAGAGATACTAGCTCCTACAATGAGCAGTTCTTC. Drawing the rest from reference TRBV15 and TRBJ2-1, the complete variable domain is DAMVIQNPRYQVTQFGKPVTLSCSQTLNHNVMYWYQQKSSQAPKLLFHYYDKDFNNEADTPDNFQSRRPNTSFCFLDIRSPGLGDTAMYLCATSRDTSSYNEQFFGPGTRLTVL.

The chain carries TRBV9 and TRBJ2-6, with a possible D match to TRBD1 (5 bases). The V gene lost 5 bases and the J gene lost 3 bases, with 12 bases spanning the gap. The CDR3 extends over 15 amino acids. Per germline, CDR1 SGDLS and CDR2 YYNGEE. The CDR3 protein is CASSWGRGGANVLTF. The CDR3 DNA follows: TGTGCCAGCAGTTGGGGTAGGGGTGGGGCCAACGTCCTGACTTTC.

The chain carries TRBV7-2 and TRBJ2-7, with TRBD1 identical over 8 bases. V dropped 5 bases and J dropped 4; count of bases not matched to a gene: 7. The V gene's germline CDR1 is SGHTA and CDR2 FQGNSA. This CDR3 comprises 14 residues. The CDR3 sequence is CASSKDREVYEQYF. The CDR3 bases are TGTGCCAGCAGCAAGGACAGGGAAGTGTACGAGCAGTACTTC.

This chain uses TRBV20-1 with TRBJ2-7; D not resolved. The CDR3 contains 11 residues. Trimming stripped 2 bases from V and 3 bases from J, with 5 bases between. In germline, CDR1 is DFQATT, CDR2 SNEGSKA (reference sequence). The CDR3 nucleotides are TGCAGTGCTAGACACATCTACGAGCAGTACTTC. As protein: CSARHIYEQYF.

In DNA, the CDR3 is TGTGCCAGCAGCTTTCGGTTTAGCGGGAGAACGGATACGCAGTATTTT. This codes for CASSFRFSGRTDTQYF. The chain links TRBV7-2 to TRBJ2-3; TRBD2 agrees at 9 bases. The junction had 10 bases not matched to a gene; V was cut back by 3 bases and J by 6 bases. CDR1 and CDR2 from the germline V gene are SGHTA and FQGNSA. The CDR3 has 16 amino acids.

The V call is TRBV14, the J call TRBJ2-7; D is undetermined. Trimming shortened V by 5 bases and J by 6 bases, and 17 bases separated the two germline ends. This CDR3 is built from 14 residues. Germline V gene sequence: CDR1 SGHDN, CDR2 FVKESK. CDR3 nucleotides: TGTGCCAGCAGCACCCGTGGAGTTAGTCCCGAGCAGTACTTC. Protein sequence: CASSTRGVSPEQYF.

The chain employs TRBV7-2 and TRBJ1-1, with 9 bases identical to TRBD1. Germline trimming cut 6 bases from V and 4 bases from J; bases unmatched to any gene: 9. This CDR3 contains 15 residues. Germline V CDR1 and CDR2: SGHTA, FQGNSA. The DNA for the CDR3 is TGTGCCAGCAGTCCACATACAGGGGGCAGCACTGAAGCTTTCTTT. Its translation: CASSPHTGGSTEAFF.